These 3 T cell receptor beta chains came from one sample sequenced in a study of shared clonotypes between healthy human individuals. Some clones are missing from TCRdb's copy, which holds only in-frame ones; the method was immunoSEQ multiplex PCR. In the table there are 2 million to 2.5 million clones, approximately 95% of which are singletons. Sequenced input: naive CD4+ T cells from PBMCs. Described subset: CD45RA+ positively selected. The receptors were gathered from a man between 18 and 35 years old in good health. Some clones in this sample may be carry-over from other donors' samples.

The V call is TRBV5-1, the J call TRBJ2-3; TRBD1 matches 9 bases. The V gene's germline CDR1 is SGHRS and CDR2 YFSETQ. J gave up 4 bases and V 4 bases, and 7 bases lay outside the gene matches. This CDR3 has 15 residues. The CDR3, as DNA: TGCGCCAGCAGCCGTGGACAGGGGTTTCCAGATACGCAGTATTTT. Protein: CASSRGQGFPDTQYF.

The rearrangement uses TRBV6-6 and TRBJ2-5; no clear D. CDR3 length: 15 amino acids. The germline CDR1 and CDR2 sequences are MNHNY and SVGAGI (reference sequence). V dropped 6 bases and J dropped 1 base, with 15 bases sitting between them. The DNA of the CDR3 is TGTGCCAGCAGACGCCGAACCTTGGGCCAAGAGACCCAGTACTTC. Residues: CASRRRTLGQETQYF.

The chain recombines TRBV7-2 with TRBJ1-3; 9 positions match TRBD1. V lost 4 bases and J lost 8; bases outside the gene matches: 9. This CDR3 has 15 amino acids. CDR1 SGHTA and CDR2 FQGNSA come from the germline V gene. The CDR3 spells CASSSGTGRVDTIYF. As DNA, the CDR3 is TGTGCCAGCAGCTCGGGGACAGGGAGGGTAGACACCATATATTTT.